The 2 T cell receptor beta chains given below trace back to one sample, sequenced in a study of blood T cell repertoires in COVID-19. Generated by immunoSEQ multiplex PCR, the TCRdb table keeps only in-frame clones and is missing some. The sample includes about 400,000 clones, around 89% of them seen just once. What was sequenced was peripheral blood. The receptors here all came from a woman aged 30 to 39 with acute or convalescent COVID-19.

This chain links TRBV14 with TRBJ1-2, with 10 bases identical to TRBD1. The CDR3 is 14 amino acids. The V segment lost 0 bases and the J segment 6 bases; nucleotides outside the gene matches: 1. Germline CDR1 is SGHDN and CDR2 is FVKESK. CDR3 DNA: TGTGCCAGCAGCCAAGAGGGGACAGGGGATGGCTACACCTTC. The encoded protein is CASSQEGTGDGYTF.

CDR3 loop: CASSWGQGDGNTIYF. The CDR3 DNA follows: TGTGCCAGCAGCTGGGGACAGGGCGACGGAAACACCATATATTTT. J is TRBJ1-3 and V is TRBV7-2, with 9 bases matching TRBD1. The length of the CDR3 is 15 residues. V dropped 4 bases and J dropped 4; count of bases not matched to a gene: 5. The germline gives CDR1 SGHTA, CDR2 FQGNSA.